These T cell receptor beta chains were read from a single sample in a study of blood T cell repertoires in COVID-19. Clones were sequenced by immunoSEQ multiplex PCR, and TCRdb holds only the in-frame ones, with some missing. In the table there are more than 300,000 clones, more than 75% of which are singletons. Sequenced: peripheral blood. These receptors came from a young woman who had recovered from COVID-19. Each CDR3 is given with its conserved first and last residue. The size field is filled for only some rows; it gives once, few, many or a size class.

V gene,J gene,clone size,CDR3 protein
TRBV21-1,TRBJ1-1,NA,CASRKTGKDTEAFF
TRBV29-1,TRBJ2-1,NA,CSVDTSGAYNEQFF
TRBV5-4,TRBJ2-1,NA,CASSLLGQGAHEQFF
TRBV6-5,TRBJ1-1,NA,CASTQPWDRGRAFF
TRBV2,TRBJ2-1,NA,CASSETSGSSYNEQFF
TRBV4-3,TRBJ2-1,NA,CASSQEVWPEAWQFF
TRBV30,TRBJ1-6,NA,CAWRSSFGSPLHF
TRBV6-5,TRBJ1-3,NA,CASGAENSGNTIYF
TRBV7-2,TRBJ2-2,few,CASSLLAAGELFF
TRBV5-4,TRBJ2-3,NA,CASSRNAQTGDTQYF
TRBV19,TRBJ2-1,NA,CASLDPVAGNEQFF
TRBV7-2,TRBJ2-5,NA,CASSLGAFTGETQYF
TRBV6-6,TRBJ2-5,NA,CASSQTSGSESTETQYF
TRBV6-5,TRBJ1-2,NA,CASSYSIQGYDGYTF
TRBV7-2,TRBJ2-2,NA,CASSLRGTGELFF
TRBV24-1,TRBJ2-1,NA,CATSVPGDRSYNEQFF
TRBV27,TRBJ2-6,NA,CASSLFISGAGANVLTF
TRBV5-5,TRBJ1-1,NA,CASSLVPGSNTEAFF
TRBV12-2,TRBJ1-1,NA,CASRLPRQGCTEAFF
TRBV28,TRBJ1-2,few,CASSLQGANYGYTF
TRBV25-1,TRBJ1-1,once,CASSPRGTNTEAFF
TRBV18,TRBJ1-1,NA,CASSLPGQGAFF
TRBV13,TRBJ2-4,NA,CASSLGLTETKNIQYF
TRBV19,TRBJ1-5,NA,CASSMGSYENQPQHF
TRBV25-1,TRBJ1-4,NA,CASTETGINEKLFF
TRBV5-6,TRBJ2-2,NA,CASSLSQGGTGELFF
TRBV5-6,TRBJ1-2,NA,CASSFPGQGFHGYTF
TRBV29-1,TRBJ1-4,NA,CSVEDRGRVKLFF
TRBV18,TRBJ1-1,NA,CASSRGRADTEAFF
TRBV2,TRBJ2-3,NA,CASSDTERTSTDTQYF
TRBV12-3/TRBV12-4,TRBJ1-1,once,CASSRTGKAFF
TRBV7-2,TRBJ2-2,NA,CASSSRLAGIADTGELFF
TRBV6-1,TRBJ2-1,NA,CASSKAAGAPYNEQFF
TRBV7-2,TRBJ2-1,NA,CASSLGQGATNEQFF
TRBV7-6,TRBJ2-2,NA,CASGTTGELFF
TRBV5-5,TRBJ1-6,NA,CASSLTGGSSPLHF
TRBV28,TRBJ1-5,NA,CASRDREGSQPQHF
TRBV30,TRBJ1-1,NA,CAWGQSNTEAFF
TRBV19,TRBJ1-1,NA,CASSIGSGGAGTEAFF
TRBV12-3/TRBV12-4,TRBJ1-2,NA,CAVPLGGLYGYTF
TRBV5-1,TRBJ2-3,NA,CASKISGRTDTQYF
TRBV19,TRBJ1-4,NA,CASSIQEKLFF
TRBV28,TRBJ1-5,once,CASRGQGSGQPQHF
TRBV2,TRBJ2-5,NA,CASSRSGRTKETQYF
TRBV5-6,TRBJ1-2,NA,CASRLAGGAGGYTF
TRBV24-1,TRBJ2-3,NA,CATSDLLDSTDTQYF
TRBV5-1,TRBJ2-1,NA,CASSLGDAGTGINEQFF
TRBV11-2,TRBJ1-3,NA,CASSLRGRLSGNTIYF
TRBV4-3,TRBJ1-2,NA,CASSLYRPPLSNYGYTF
TRBV10-1,TRBJ1-1,NA,CASSENSDSMNTEAFF
TRBV2,TRBJ1-1,NA,CASKGSRIRALAGKEAFF
TRBV20-1,TRBJ1-2,once,CSAIPGQSYTF
TRBV9,TRBJ2-2,NA,CASSVPSGLAGRPGELFF
TRBV4-2,TRBJ1-4,NA,CASRRSMSTNEKLFF